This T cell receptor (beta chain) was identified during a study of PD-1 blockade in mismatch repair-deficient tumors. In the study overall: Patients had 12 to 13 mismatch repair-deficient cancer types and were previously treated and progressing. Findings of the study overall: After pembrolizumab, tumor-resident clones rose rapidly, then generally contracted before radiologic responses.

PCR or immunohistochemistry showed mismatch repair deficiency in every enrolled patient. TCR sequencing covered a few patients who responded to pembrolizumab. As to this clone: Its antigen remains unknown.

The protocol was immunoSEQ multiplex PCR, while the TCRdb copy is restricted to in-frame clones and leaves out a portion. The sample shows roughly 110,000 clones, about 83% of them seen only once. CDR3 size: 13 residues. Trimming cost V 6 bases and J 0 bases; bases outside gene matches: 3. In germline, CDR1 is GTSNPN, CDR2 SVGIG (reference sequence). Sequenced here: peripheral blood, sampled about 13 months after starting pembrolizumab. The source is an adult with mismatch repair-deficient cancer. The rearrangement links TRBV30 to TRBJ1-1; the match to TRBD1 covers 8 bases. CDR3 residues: CACPGGVNTEAFF. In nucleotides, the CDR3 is TGTGCCTGCCCAGGGGGCGTGAACACTGAAGCTTTCTTT.